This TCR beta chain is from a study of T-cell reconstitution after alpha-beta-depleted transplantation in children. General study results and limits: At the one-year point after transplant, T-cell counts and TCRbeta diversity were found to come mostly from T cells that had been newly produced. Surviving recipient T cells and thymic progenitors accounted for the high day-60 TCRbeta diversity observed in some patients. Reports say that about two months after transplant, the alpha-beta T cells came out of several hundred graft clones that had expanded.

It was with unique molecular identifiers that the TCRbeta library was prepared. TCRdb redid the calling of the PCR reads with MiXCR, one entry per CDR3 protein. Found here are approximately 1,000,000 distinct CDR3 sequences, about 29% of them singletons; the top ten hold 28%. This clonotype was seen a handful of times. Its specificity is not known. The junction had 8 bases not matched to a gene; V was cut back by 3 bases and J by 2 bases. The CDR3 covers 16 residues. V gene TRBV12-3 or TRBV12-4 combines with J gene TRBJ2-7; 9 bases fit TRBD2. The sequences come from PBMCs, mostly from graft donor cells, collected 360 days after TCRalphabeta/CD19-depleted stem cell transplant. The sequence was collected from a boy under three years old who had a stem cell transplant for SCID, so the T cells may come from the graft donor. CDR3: CASSFEASGATYEQYF. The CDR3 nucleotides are TGTGCCAGCAGTTTTGAAGCTAGCGGGGCCACCTACGAGCAGTACTTC.